Below, 27 T cell receptor beta chains from the same sample are listed, as sequenced in a study of blood T cell repertoires in COVID-19. TCRdb's table, derived via immunoSEQ multiplex PCR, lists solely in-frame clones and lacks some. The profile covers approximately 240,000 clones, with roughly 87% appearing a single time and around 6% taken by the ten largest. Sequencing input: PBMCs or T cells enriched from blood (not recorded which). Every receptor here comes from a woman in her thirties with acute COVID-19.

The chain uses TRBV7-9 and TRBJ1-1; D gene ambiguous. Trimming took 5 bases from V and 3 from J, leaving 10 bases between them. CDR3 size: 13 residues. The germline CDR1 and CDR2 sequences are SEHNR and FQNEAQ (reference sequence). The CDR3 nucleotides are TGTGCCAGCAGCGAAAGTCGAGACACTGAAGCTTTCTTT. It yields the protein CASSESRDTEAFF.

The chain couples TRBV27 to TRBJ2-3; TRBD2 aligns across 7 bases. J was trimmed by 4 bases and V by 6 bases; bases with no gene match: 7. Germline V gene data show CDR1 as MNHEY and CDR2 as SMNVEV (reference sequence). CDR3 size: 14 residues. CDR3 sequence reads: CASREAGVSDTQYF. CDR3 in DNA: TGTGCCAGCAGGGAGGCGGGGGTCTCAGATACGCAGTATTTT.

The chain joins TRBV27 to TRBJ2-1, with 7 nucleotides matching TRBD1. CDR1 and CDR2 (germline): MNHEY, SMNVEV (reference sequence). V dropped 2 bases and J dropped 10; count of bases not matched to a gene: 8. There are 14 residues in the CDR3. The CDR3 here is CASSLKGAVGEQFF. In DNA, the CDR3 is TGTGCCAGCAGTTTAAAGGGGGCGGTTGGGGAGCAGTTCTTC.

CDR3 sequence: CASSWDTYEQYF. The CDR3 DNA reads as TGTGCCAGCAGCTGGGACACCTACGAGCAGTACTTC. V usage is TRBV3-1 (or the pseudogene TRBV3-2) and J usage is TRBJ2-7; possible D gene TRBD1, 6 bases. Looked up from germline, CDR1 is LGHDT and CDR2 is YNNKEL (reference sequence). V was cut by 5 bases and J by 2 bases, with 7 bases left in between. CDR3 length: 12 amino acids.

The rearrangement links TRBV7-9 to TRBJ1-1; D remains unclear. The CDR3 consists of 15 residues. Trimming took 1 base from V and 0 from J, leaving 9 bases between them. Germline CDR1 and CDR2: SEHNR and FQNEAQ (reference sequence). CDR3 DNA: TGTGCCAGCAGCTTAGTGGAGGTTTTGAACACTGAAGCTTTCTTT. Its protein is CASSLVEVLNTEAFF.

This clone was seen ten or more times. The CDR3: CASSPSGGLGSNEQFF. The CDR3 region has the DNA TGTGCCAGCAGTCCTAGCGGGGGCCTTGGGTCCAATGAGCAGTTCTTC. This chain joins TRBV28 and TRBJ2-1, with 10 bases lining up with TRBD2. The CDR3 has 16 residues. The V gene's germline CDR1 is MDHEN and CDR2 SYDVKM. With V trimmed by 5 bases and J by 6 bases, 10 bases remained unmatched.

The chain employs TRBV2 and TRBJ1-6; D ambiguous. V was trimmed by 7 bases and J by 5 bases, leaving 6 bases between them. Germline assignment: CDR1 SNHLY and CDR2 FYNNEI. The CDR3 has 12 amino acids. The CDR3 is CASKNNNSPLHF. The CDR3 DNA sequence: TGTGCCAGCAAGAACAATAATTCACCCCTCCACTTT.

The chain combines TRBV28 with TRBJ2-5; D is perhaps TRBD1 (6 bases). Trimming took off 7 bases at V and 3 bases at J, with 18 bases between the two ends. Germline V gives CDR1 MDHEN, CDR2 SYDVKM. The CDR3 has 15 residues. The CDR3 spells CASTSFDRLKETQYF. The CDR3 region has the DNA TGTGCCAGCACATCCTTCGACAGGCTGAAAGAGACCCAGTACTTC.

The sample holds one count of this clone. V is TRBV5-5 and J is TRBJ1-5; no reliable D call. Trimming shortened V by 4 bases and J by 6 bases, and 8 bases separated the two germline ends. The CDR3 totals 12 residues. Germline CDR1 and CDR2: SGHKS and YYEKEE (reference sequence). The CDR3 reads CASSRAGQPQHF. The CDR3 region has the DNA TGTGCCAGCAGCCGGGCGGGTCAGCCCCAGCATTTT.

The CDR3 is CASQGLAGVSFFPDTQYF. The CDR3 DNA is TGTGCCAGCCAGGGACTAGCGGGAGTCTCATTCTTTCCAGATACGCAGTATTTT. The chain combines TRBV2 with TRBJ2-3, with 14 bases fitting TRBD2. CDR1 and CDR2 from the germline V gene are SNHLY and FYNNEI. The CDR3 loop spans 18 amino acids. V lost 8 bases, J lost 4 bases, and 14 bases stayed unmatched.

This rearrangement joins TRBV7-3 to TRBJ2-2, with 10 bases matching TRBD2. CDR3 size: 16 residues. Germline loops: CDR1 SGHTA, CDR2 FQGTGA. Trimming removed 4 bases from V and 6 bases from J; junction bases left unmatched: 8. The DNA of the CDR3 is TGTGCCAGCAGCTCCCGACTAGCGGGTCAGGCCGGGGAGCTGTTTTTT. Its translation is CASSSRLAGQAGELFF. The full variable domain, completed using reference TRBV7-3 and TRBJ2-2, is GAGVSQTPSNKVTEKGKYVELRCDPISGHTALYWYRQSLGQGPEFLIYFQGTGAADDSGLPNDRFFAVRPEGSVSTLKIQRTERGDSAVYLCASSSRLAGQAGELFFGEGSRLTVL.

The chain couples TRBV21-1 to TRBJ1-6. TRBV21-1 is given as a pseudogene. The CDR3 has 19 residues. CDR3 loop: CASSKERDIGSPGNSPLHF. In nucleotides, the CDR3 is TGTGCCAGCAGCAAAGAGCGGGACATCGGATCTCCCGGAAATTCACCCCTCCACTTT.

The rearrangement joins TRBV28 to TRBJ1-4; D not certain. The CDR3 is 14 amino acids. CDR1 and CDR2 (germline): MDHEN, SYDVKM. Between the trimmed V and J ends, which lost 8 bases and 2 bases, there was a span of 12 bases. CDR3 loop: CASGRGRTNEKLFF. CDR3 in DNA: TGTGCCAGCGGAAGAGGTCGGACTAATGAAAAACTGTTTTTT.

The chain couples TRBV27 to TRBJ2-7, with TRBD1 identical over 7 bases. The ends lost 3 bases at V and 3 bases at J; junction bases unmatched: 8. Germline V lookup: CDR1 MNHEY, CDR2 SMNVEV (reference sequence). This CDR3 is 15 amino acids long. The CDR3 here is CASSFQRDSYYEQYF. In nucleotides, the CDR3 is TGTGCCAGCAGTTTCCAGAGGGACAGTTACTACGAGCAGTACTTC.

The chain has TRBV5-4 and TRBJ2-7, with TRBD1 identical over 7 bases. The CDR3 runs 14 residues. Trimming cost V 4 bases and J 5 bases; bases outside gene matches: 9. From germline, CDR1 is SGHNT and CDR2 YYREEE (reference sequence). The CDR3 sequence is CASSPMTGIHEQYF. In DNA form, the CDR3 reads TGTGCCAGCAGCCCAATGACAGGGATCCACGAGCAGTACTTC. Drawing the rest from reference TRBV5-4 and TRBJ2-7, the complete variable domain is ETGVTQSPTHLIKTRGQQVTLRCSSQSGHNTVSWYQQALGQGPQFIFQYYREEENGRGNFPPRFSGLQFPNYSSELNVNALELDDSALYLCASSPMTGIHEQYFGPGTRLTVT.

V is TRBV11-1 and J is TRBJ1-2; 11 bases are a match to TRBD1. Losses at the gene ends were 5 bases for V and 2 bases for J; bases not matched to a gene: 1. The CDR3 extends over 14 amino acids. Germline V gene lookup returns CDR1 SGHAT and CDR2 FQDESV (reference sequence). CDR3 bases: TGTGCCAGCAGCCGGGACAGGGGGAACTATGGCTACACCTTC. Its protein is CASSRDRGNYGYTF.

About this clone itself: The sample holds other DNA sequences that translate to the same CDR3. The gene calls are TRBV7-9 and TRBJ1-6; D is possibly TRBD1 (6 bases). Germline V gene sequence: CDR1 SEHNR, CDR2 FQNEAQ (reference sequence). The CDR3 totals 14 residues. V gave up 5 bases and J gave up 3 bases, with 8 bases separating them. The CDR3 reads CASSPRGYNSPLHF. DNA for the CDR3: TGTGCCAGCAGCCCCAGGGGCTATAATTCACCCCTCCACTTT.

The V gene is TRBV7-9, the J gene TRBJ2-1; 10 positions match TRBD1. V was pared by 1 base and J by 7 bases, with 13 bases of the junction left unmatched. CDR1 and CDR2 from the germline V gene are SEHNR and FQNEAQ (reference sequence). This CDR3 is built from 18 residues. CDR3 region: CASSLGAGTGVNGNEQFF. The CDR3 DNA is TGTGCCAGCAGCTTAGGGGCCGGGACAGGGGTTAACGGGAATGAGCAGTTCTTC.

In its sample, this clone was seen once. The J gene is TRBJ2-7, the V gene TRBV18, with a weak D call TRBD2 (6 bases). The CDR3 runs to 12 residues. V was clipped by 5 bases and J by 6 bases, with 11 bases between them. Germline V gene lookup returns CDR1 KGHSH and CDR2 LQKENI. CDR3 DNA: TGTGCCAGCTCAAGGGAGGATCGCGAGCAGTACTTC. Translating it yields CASSREDREQYF.

The rearrangement joins TRBV28 to TRBJ2-3; TRBD1 might be the D (6 bases). CDR1 MDHEN and CDR2 SYDVKM come from the germline V gene. The ends were cut back, 5 bases at V and 11 bases at J, with 20 bases in the middle. The CDR3 has 14 residues. Here the CDR3 DNA reads TGTGCCAGCAGTCCCCAAAGGGGGTTAGGGGGGCAGTATTTT. It translates to CASSPQRGLGGQYF. Together with reference TRBV28 and TRBJ2-3, the CDR3 gives the full variable domain: DVKVTQSSRYLVKRTGEKVFLECVQDMDHENMFWYRQDPGLGLRLIYFSYDVKMKEKGDIPEGYSVSREKKERFSLILESASTNQTSMYLCASSPQRGLGGQYFGPGTRLTVL.

The chain uses TRBV6-5 and TRBJ2-1; TRBD1 matches at 8 bases. Losses at the gene ends were 7 bases for V and 6 bases for J; bases not matched to a gene: 11. Germline V gene sequence: CDR1 MNHEY, CDR2 SVGAGI. The length of the CDR3 is 15 residues. CDR3 sequence (DNA): TGTGCCAGCACCCCTGGACAGGGTTTGGGCAATGAGCAGTTCTTC. This gives the protein CASTPGQGLGNEQFF.

The chain has TRBV28 and TRBJ1-2, with D maybe TRBD1 (5 bases). V shed 7 bases and J shed 4 bases, with 7 bases lying between them. CDR1 and CDR2 (germline): MDHEN, SYDVKM. The CDR3 extends over 11 amino acids. This CDR3 reads CASNTGYGYTF. CDR3 DNA: TGTGCCAGCAACACAGGCTATGGCTACACCTTC.

The V gene is TRBV5-1, the J gene TRBJ2-3; 8 bases fit TRBD2. The CDR3 totals 14 residues. Unmatched junction bases numbered 3, after V lost 3 bases and J lost 3 bases. Germline lookup yields CDR1 SGHRS and CDR2 YFSETQ. CDR3 residues: CASSSGGPTDTQYF. The CDR3 coding sequence is TGCGCCAGCAGCTCGGGGGGGCCAACAGATACGCAGTATTTT.

This clone has a single count. The chain is built from TRBV19 and TRBJ2-7, with a possible D match to TRBD2 (6 bases). Germline CDR1 reads LNHDA; CDR2 reads SQIVND (reference sequence). V shed 5 bases and J shed 2 bases, with 16 bases lying between them. This CDR3 is built from 15 residues. CDR3 sequence: CASSAVSAGAYEQYF. The CDR3 coding sequence is TGTGCCAGTAGTGCTGTGTCAGCGGGTGCCTACGAGCAGTACTTC.

The rearrangement links TRBV3-1 (or the pseudogene TRBV3-2) to TRBJ2-7; no clear D gene. CDR1 LGHDT and CDR2 YNNKEL come from the germline V gene (reference sequence). CDR3 size: 13 residues. V was trimmed by 4 bases and J by 2 bases, leaving 9 bases between them. This CDR3 is CASSPGGPYEQYF. CDR3 bases: TGTGCCAGCAGCCCTGGTGGGCCCTACGAGCAGTACTTC.

V gene TRBV19 combines with J gene TRBJ2-1; D might be TRBD2 (6 bases). V was cut by 7 bases and J by 2 bases, with 15 bases left in between. The V gene's germline CDR1 is LNHDA and CDR2 SQIVND (reference sequence). This CDR3 has 15 residues. The CDR3, as DNA: TGTGCCAGTAACACCGGACTAAACCCCTACAATGAGCAGTTCTTC. Its translation: CASNTGLNPYNEQFF. Together with reference TRBV19 and TRBJ2-1, the CDR3 gives the full variable domain: DGGITQSPKYLFRKEGQNVTLSCEQNLNHDAMYWYRQDPGQGLRLIYYSQIVNDFQKGDIAEGYSVSREKKESFPLTVTSAQKNPTAFYLCASNTGLNPYNEQFFGPGTRLTVL.

The V gene is TRBV7-9, the J gene TRBJ1-1; 9 bases are shared with TRBD1. The trim removed 8 bases at V and 6 bases at J, leaving 10 bases unmatched. The CDR3 spans 14 residues. Germline-derived CDR1 and CDR2 are SEHNR and FQNEAQ (reference sequence). As DNA, the CDR3 is TGTGCCAGCCGGGGACAGGACAGGGGACCTGAAGCTTTCTTT. Amino acid sequence: CASRGQDRGPEAFF.